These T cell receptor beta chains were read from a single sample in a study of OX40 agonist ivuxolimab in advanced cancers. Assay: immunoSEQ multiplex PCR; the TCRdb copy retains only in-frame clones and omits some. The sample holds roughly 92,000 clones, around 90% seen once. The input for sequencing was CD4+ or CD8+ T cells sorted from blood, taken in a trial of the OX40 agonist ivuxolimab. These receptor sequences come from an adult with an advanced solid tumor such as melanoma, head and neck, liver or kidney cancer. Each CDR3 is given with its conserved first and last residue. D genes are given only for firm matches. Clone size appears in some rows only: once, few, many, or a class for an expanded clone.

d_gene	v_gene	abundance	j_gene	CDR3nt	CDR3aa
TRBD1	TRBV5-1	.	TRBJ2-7	TGCGCCAGCAGCTTAACAGGGGGCTTCCCTATCGACGAGCAGTACTTC	CASSLTGGFPIDEQYF
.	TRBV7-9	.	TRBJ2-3	TGCGCCAGCAGCCGGGGCCAGGGAAGCACAGATACGCAGTATTTT	CASSRGQGSTDTQYF
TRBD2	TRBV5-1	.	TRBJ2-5	TGCGCCAGCAGCGGGAGGGGTCTGGAGACCCAGTACTTC	CASSGRGLETQYF
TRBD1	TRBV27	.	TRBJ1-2	TGTGCCAGCAGAAGAGAACCGGGACAGGGACCCGGCTACACCTTC	CASRREPGQGPGYTF
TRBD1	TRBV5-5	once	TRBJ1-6	TGTGCCAGCAGCTTGGGGACAGGGGGGCACTATAATTCACCCCTCCACTTT	CASSLGTGGHYNSPLHF
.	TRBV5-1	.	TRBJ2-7	TGCGCCAGCAGCTTGGCGGCAGGGAGCTCCTACGAGCAGTACTTC	CASSLAAGSSYEQYF
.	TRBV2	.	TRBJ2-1	TGTGCCAGCCGGATGGGGCGGGCCTCCTACAATGAGCAGTTCTTC	CASRMGRASYNEQFF
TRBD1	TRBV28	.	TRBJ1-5	TGTGCCAGCAGTTTATTAGATGGACAGGGCGGGGGTCAGCCCCAGCATTTT	CASSLLDGQGGGQPQHF
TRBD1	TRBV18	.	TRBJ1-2	TGTGCCAGCTCACCACAGGGGGCGAGGGTCTATGGCTACACCTTC	CASSPQGARVYGYTF
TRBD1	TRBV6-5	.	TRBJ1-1	TGTGCCAGCAGTACAGGACAGGGAATCGCTGAAGCTTTCTTT	CASSTGQGIAEAFF
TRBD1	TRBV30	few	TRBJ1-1	TGTGCTGGGACAGGGGCCACCTCGTTCACTGAAGCTTTCTTT	CAGTGATSFTEAFF
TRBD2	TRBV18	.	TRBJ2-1	TGTGCCAGCTCACCCACGGGAGGGACAAATGAGCAGTTCTTC	CASSPTGGTNEQFF
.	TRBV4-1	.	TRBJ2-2	TGCGCCAGCAGCCAAGATATCAGGGTCGGTACCAGGGAGCTGTTTTTT	CASSQDIRVGTRELFF
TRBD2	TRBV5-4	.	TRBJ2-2	TGTGCCAGCAGCCAAGAACTAGCGGGCACCTTGGGGGAGCTGTTTTTT	CASSQELAGTLGELFF
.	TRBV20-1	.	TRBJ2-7	TGCAGTGCTGGGTTCTACGAGCAGTACTTC	CSAGFYEQYF
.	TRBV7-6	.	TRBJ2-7	TGTGCCAGCAGCTTAGCTCCCGGGCCAGAGCAGTACTTC	CASSLAPGPEQYF
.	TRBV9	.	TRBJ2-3	TGTGCCAGCAGCGTAGTCCCTCAGGGAATGGGGCACACAGATACGCAGTATTTT	CASSVVPQGMGHTDTQYF
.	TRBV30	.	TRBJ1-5	TGTGCCTGGAGGGACAGAGGGAGTCAGCCCCAGCATTTT	CAWRDRGSQPQHF
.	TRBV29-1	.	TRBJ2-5	TGCAGCGTGACCCTGGGGGAGACCCAGTACTTC	CSVTLGETQYF
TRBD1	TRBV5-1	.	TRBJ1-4	TGCGCCAGCAGCCCGGGACAGGGGGTAACATTTAATGAAAAACTGTTTTTT	CASSPGQGVTFNEKLFF
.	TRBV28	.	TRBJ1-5	TGTGCCAGCAGTCCCCTCGTGTACTCCAATCAGCCCCAGCATTTT	CASSPLVYSNQPQHF
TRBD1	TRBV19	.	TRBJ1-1	TGTGCCAGTAGGAAACAGACAGGGCGCACTGAAGCTTTCTTT	CASRKQTGRTEAFF
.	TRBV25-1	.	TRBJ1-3	TGTGCCAGCAGTTACACAGGGTCCTACTCTGGAAACACCATATATTTT	CASSYTGSYSGNTIYF
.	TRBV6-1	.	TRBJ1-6	TGTGCCAGCAGTGAACGGTCGGGGGCCTATAATTCACCCCTCCACTTT	CASSERSGAYNSPLHF
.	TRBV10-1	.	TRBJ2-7	TGCGCCAGCAGCGGTAATATCGACGACGAGCAGTACTTC	CASSGNIDDEQYF
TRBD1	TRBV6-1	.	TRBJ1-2	TGTGCCAGCAGTGCCACAGGGGGCGGTGGCTACACCTTC	CASSATGGGGYTF
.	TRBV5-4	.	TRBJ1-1	TGTGCCAGCAGCTTGGCCAGTACGATGAACACTGAAGCTTTCTTT	CASSLASTMNTEAFF
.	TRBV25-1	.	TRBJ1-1	TGTGCCAGCAGTGAACAGGGCTTCACTGAAGCTTTCTTT	CASSEQGFTEAFF
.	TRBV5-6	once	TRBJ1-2	TGTGCCAGCAGCTTGCGACACTATGGCTACACCTTC	CASSLRHYGYTF
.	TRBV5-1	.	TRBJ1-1	TGCGCCAGCAGATTCAGGGTAGATTTTCCTGAAGCTTTCTTT	CASRFRVDFPEAFF
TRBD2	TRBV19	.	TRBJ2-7	TGTGCCAGTATGGCTAGCGGGAGCTGGGAGCAGTACTTC	CASMASGSWEQYF
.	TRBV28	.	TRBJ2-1	TGTGCCAGCAGAAGGGCTAGCCGAGTACAGTTCTTC	CASRRASRVQFF
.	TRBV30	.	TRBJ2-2	TGTGCCTGGAGTCAGGGTACCGGGGAGCTGTTTTTT	CAWSQGTGELFF
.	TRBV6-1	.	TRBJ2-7	TGTGCCAGCAGCTCATTTTCGGGGCAGGGCTACGAGCAGTACTTC	CASSSFSGQGYEQYF
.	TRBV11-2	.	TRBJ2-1	TGTGCCAGCACTCCCCCGGGGAGGTCCCACAATGAGCAGTTCTTC	CASTPPGRSHNEQFF
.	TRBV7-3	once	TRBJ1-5	TGTGCCAGCAGCTTAGCGGCCCAGCCCCAGCATTTT	CASSLAAQPQHF
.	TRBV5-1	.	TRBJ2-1	TGCGCCAGCAGCTTGGGAGCGGGTGAGCAGTTCTTC	CASSLGAGEQFF
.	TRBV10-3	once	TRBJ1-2	TGTGCCATCAGTGACTCGGGAGGGAGCGGCTACACCTTC	CAISDSGGSGYTF
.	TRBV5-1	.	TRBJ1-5	TGCGCCAGCAGCCCGTACGGTAGCAATCAGCCCCAGCATTTT	CASSPYGSNQPQHF
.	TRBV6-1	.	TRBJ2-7	TGTGCCAGCACCGACCGACAGGGAGGAACCTACGAGCAGTACTTC	CASTDRQGGTYEQYF
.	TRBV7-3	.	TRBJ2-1	TGTGCCAGCAGCTTATCCTCGACAGGACCCTTTACCAATGAGCAGTTCTTC	CASSLSSTGPFTNEQFF
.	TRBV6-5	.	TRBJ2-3	TGTGCCAGCAGTTACCTCACAGAAGATACGCAGTATTTT	CASSYLTEDTQYF